A selection of T cell receptor beta chains follows, all from one sample in a study of blood T cell repertoires in COVID-19. Profiled with immunoSEQ multiplex PCR; TCRdb holds only in-frame clones, not every one. The sample comprises approximately 77,000 clones, roughly three quarters of which are singletons, and about 17% rests with the top ten. Sequencing was done on a sample of peripheral blood. The receptor set was obtained from a man aged 70-80 years with active or convalescent COVID-19. CDR3s include the opening cysteine and the closing phenylalanine or tryptophan.

j_call: TRBJ1-1
v_call: TRBV6-6
cdr3_aa: CASSYIGRGNTEAFF

j_call: TRBJ1-1
v_call: TRBV12-3/TRBV12-4
cdr3_aa: CASSPSGTEAFF

j_call: TRBJ2-2
v_call: TRBV28
cdr3_aa: CASRTPTGANTGELFF

j_call: TRBJ2-7
v_call: TRBV3-1/TRBV3-2
cdr3_aa: CASSQDSQVYEQYF

j_call: TRBJ2-1
v_call: TRBV4-1
cdr3_aa: CASSPWPTSGGAWSYNEQFF

j_call: TRBJ2-2
v_call: TRBV30
cdr3_aa: CAWSAQVGGELFF

j_call: TRBJ2-3
v_call: TRBV5-1
cdr3_aa: CASSLVQVTDTQYF

j_call: TRBJ2-2
v_call: TRBV4-1
cdr3_aa: CASSQDARLNTGELFF

j_call: TRBJ1-6
v_call: TRBV18
cdr3_aa: CASSPVPPGNNSPLHF

j_call: TRBJ2-1
v_call: TRBV7-3
cdr3_aa: CASSLNQRGMSDEQFF

j_call: TRBJ1-5
v_call: TRBV6-5
cdr3_aa: CVSQWENDGNQPQHF

j_call: TRBJ1-1
v_call: TRBV29-1
cdr3_aa: CSVVPGQGEAFF

j_call: TRBJ2-5
v_call: TRBV5-5
cdr3_aa: CASRFAGQETQYF

j_call: TRBJ2-5
v_call: TRBV27
cdr3_aa: CASSPRGKTQYF

j_call: TRBJ2-3
v_call: TRBV5-1
cdr3_aa: CASSSDGGGSDTQYF

j_call: TRBJ2-3
v_call: TRBV24-1
cdr3_aa: CATQVSTGTDTQYF

j_call: TRBJ2-2
v_call: TRBV27
cdr3_aa: CASRDGTANTGELFF

j_call: TRBJ2-7
v_call: TRBV6-5
cdr3_aa: CASSYSQDSYEQYF

j_call: TRBJ2-3
v_call: TRBV5-6
cdr3_aa: CASSLVVLRDTQYF

j_call: TRBJ2-7
v_call: TRBV19
cdr3_aa: CASSSQGYEQYF

j_call: TRBJ2-4
v_call: TRBV4-1
cdr3_aa: CASSQDWGTGGQNIQYF

j_call: TRBJ2-3
v_call: TRBV10-1
cdr3_aa: CASSAVAGGDTDTQYF

j_call: TRBJ2-5
v_call: TRBV6-5
cdr3_aa: CASRGDRTSQYF

j_call: TRBJ1-5
v_call: TRBV7-2
cdr3_aa: CASSLEGGRRKPQHF

j_call: TRBJ2-5
v_call: TRBV24-1
cdr3_aa: CATSVAGPQETQYF

j_call: TRBJ2-6
v_call: TRBV9
cdr3_aa: CASSPHKDKFSANVLTF

j_call: TRBJ2-7
v_call: TRBV29-1
cdr3_aa: CSVEKGERQYF

j_call: TRBJ1-2
v_call: TRBV3-1/TRBV3-2
cdr3_aa: CASSQGVGEGYTF

j_call: TRBJ1-5
v_call: TRBV6-1
cdr3_aa: CASSDRSGNSNQPQHF

j_call: TRBJ1-2
v_call: TRBV15
cdr3_aa: CATSRVGSGYTF

j_call: TRBJ2-3
v_call: TRBV23-1
cdr3_aa: CASSPDSQTQYF

j_call: TRBJ2-3
v_call: TRBV24-1
cdr3_aa: CAPDQLGQACASDTQYF

j_call: TRBJ2-7
v_call: TRBV7-9
cdr3_aa: CASSLGVAGLGSYEQYF

j_call: TRBJ1-4
v_call: TRBV18
cdr3_aa: CASRRDRGHEKLFF

j_call: TRBJ2-3
v_call: TRBV7-2
cdr3_aa: CASSLVGGASTDTQYF

j_call: TRBJ2-4
v_call: TRBV6-5
cdr3_aa: CASSGPGNIQYF